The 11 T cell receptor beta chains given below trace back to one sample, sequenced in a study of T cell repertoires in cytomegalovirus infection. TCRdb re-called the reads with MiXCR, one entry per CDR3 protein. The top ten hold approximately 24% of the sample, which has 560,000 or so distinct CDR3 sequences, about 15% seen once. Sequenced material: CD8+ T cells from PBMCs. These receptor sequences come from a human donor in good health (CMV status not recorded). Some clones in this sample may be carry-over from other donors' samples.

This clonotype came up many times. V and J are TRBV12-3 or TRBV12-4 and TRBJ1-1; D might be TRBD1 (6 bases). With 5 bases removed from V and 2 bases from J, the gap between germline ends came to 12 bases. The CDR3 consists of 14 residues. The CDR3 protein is CASSPGHLNTEAFF. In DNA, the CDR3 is TGTGCCAGCAGTCCGGGACACTTAAACACTGAAGCTTTCTTT.

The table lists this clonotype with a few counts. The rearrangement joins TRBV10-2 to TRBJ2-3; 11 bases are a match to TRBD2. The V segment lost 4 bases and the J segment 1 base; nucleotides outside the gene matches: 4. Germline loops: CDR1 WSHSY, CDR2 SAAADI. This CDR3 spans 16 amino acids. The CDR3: CASSALAGGRTDTQYF. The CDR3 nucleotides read TGCGCCAGCAGTGCCCTAGCGGGGGGTCGCACAGATACGCAGTATTTT.

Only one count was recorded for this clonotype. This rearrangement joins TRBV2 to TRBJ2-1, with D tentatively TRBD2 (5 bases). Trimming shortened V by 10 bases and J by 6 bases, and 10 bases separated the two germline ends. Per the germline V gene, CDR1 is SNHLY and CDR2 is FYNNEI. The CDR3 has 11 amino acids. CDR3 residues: CATREANEQFF. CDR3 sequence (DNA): TGTGCCACCCGGGAAGCCAATGAGCAGTTCTTC.

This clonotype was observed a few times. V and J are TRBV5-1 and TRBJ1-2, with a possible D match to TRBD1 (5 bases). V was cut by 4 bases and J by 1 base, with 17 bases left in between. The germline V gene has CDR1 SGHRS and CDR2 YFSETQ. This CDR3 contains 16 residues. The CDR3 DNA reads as TGCGCCAGCAGCCCGGAGTTTGGGGACTTTAACTATGGCTACACCTTC. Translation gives CASSPEFGDFNYGYTF.

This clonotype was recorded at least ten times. CDR3 region: CSVDLVGYGYTF. In DNA form, the CDR3 reads TGCAGCGTAGACCTAGTGGGCTATGGCTACACCTTC. The chain combines TRBV29-1 with TRBJ1-2; D remains unclear. The CDR3 spans 12 residues. The V end was cut by 6 bases, the J end by 4 bases, with 12 bases between. The germline CDR1 and CDR2 sequences are SQVTM and ANQGSEA.

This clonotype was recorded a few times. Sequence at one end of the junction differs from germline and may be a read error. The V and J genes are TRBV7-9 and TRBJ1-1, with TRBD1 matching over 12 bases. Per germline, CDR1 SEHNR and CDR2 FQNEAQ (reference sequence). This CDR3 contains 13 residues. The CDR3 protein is CASSQIRDRGPYF. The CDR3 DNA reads TGTGCCAGCAGCCAAATCCGGGACAGGGGGCCTTACTTT.

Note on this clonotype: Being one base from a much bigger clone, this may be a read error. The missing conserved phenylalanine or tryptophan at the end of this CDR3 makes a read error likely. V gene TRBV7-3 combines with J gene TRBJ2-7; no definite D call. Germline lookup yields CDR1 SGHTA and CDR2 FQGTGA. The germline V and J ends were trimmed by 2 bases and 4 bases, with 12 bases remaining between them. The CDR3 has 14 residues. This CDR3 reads CASSLGPRHYEQYL. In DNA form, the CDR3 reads TGTGCCAGCAGCTTAGGCCCTCGCCATTACGAGCAGTACTTA.

CDR3 sequence (DNA): TGTGCCATCAGTGAGGGGACGGCGGGATATCCGGCTACTAGCACAGATACGCAGTATTTT. Its protein is CAISEGTAGYPATSTDTQYF. The chain combines TRBV10-3 with TRBJ2-3, with a tentative D call TRBD2 (6 bases). Germline CDR1 is ENHRY and CDR2 is SYGVKD. Trimming stripped 2 bases from V and 0 bases from J, with 24 bases between. CDR3 length: 20 residues.

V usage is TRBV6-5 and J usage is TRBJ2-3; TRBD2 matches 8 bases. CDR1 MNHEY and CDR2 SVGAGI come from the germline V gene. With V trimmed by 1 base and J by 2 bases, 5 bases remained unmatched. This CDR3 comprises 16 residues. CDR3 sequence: CASSYFLAGITDTQYF. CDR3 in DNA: TGTGCCAGCAGTTACTTCTTAGCGGGGATCACAGATACGCAGTATTTT.

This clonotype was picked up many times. The CDR3 sequence: CASSLSRLAANEQFF. DNA of the CDR3: TGTGCCAGCAGCTTATCTCGACTAGCGGCCAATGAGCAGTTCTTC. J is TRBJ2-1 and V is TRBV7-9; 9 nucleotides agree with TRBD2. Germline V gene sequence: CDR1 SEHNR, CDR2 FQNEAQ (reference sequence). The trim removed 2 bases at V and 6 bases at J, leaving 5 bases unmatched. This CDR3 has 15 residues.

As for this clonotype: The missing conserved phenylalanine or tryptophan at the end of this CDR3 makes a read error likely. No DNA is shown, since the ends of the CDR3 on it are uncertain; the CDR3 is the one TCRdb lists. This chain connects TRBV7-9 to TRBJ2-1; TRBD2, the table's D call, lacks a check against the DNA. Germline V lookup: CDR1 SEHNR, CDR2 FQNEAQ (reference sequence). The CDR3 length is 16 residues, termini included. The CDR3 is CASSPKTSGSNNDQVI.